The clone carrying this T cell receptor beta chain was counted only a few times. Its antigen is undetermined. CDR1 is MNHEY and CDR2 is SMNVEV in the germline V gene (reference sequence). Losses at the gene ends were 2 bases for V and 0 bases for J; bases not matched to a gene: 4. The length of the CDR3 is 17 residues. Time point in this sample: week 5, during vaccination. A single vaccine dose contained 300 ug of mutant IDH1 20-mer peptide, and topical imiquimod was used with it. This sample is drawn from a study of a mutant IDH1 vaccine in newly diagnosed glioma. About the research overall: In weeks 1, 3, 5, 7, 11, 15, 19 and 23, patients were immunized, eight times in all. Vaccine dosing followed radiotherapy by 4-6 weeks, or accompanied temozolomide cycles. Study-level results: In about 93% of patients, immune responses induced by the vaccine occurred.

TCRdb's table, derived via immunoSEQ multiplex PCR, lists solely in-frame clones and lacks some. Among around 46,000 clones, over 75% were seen once, and the ten largest hold 5.2%. The source was PBMCs, collected from a glioma patient whose treatment included an IDH1 peptide vaccine. V and J are TRBV27 and TRBJ1-5; TRBD1 matches at 10 bases. This TCR came from a man in his fifties with glioma. In DNA form, the CDR3 reads TGTGCCAGCAGTTTAGGGGGACAGGGGTATAGCAATCAGCCCCAGCATTTT. Translating gives CASSLGGQGYSNQPQHF.